This passage covers 2 T cell receptor beta chains from one sample sequenced in a study of blood T cell repertoires in COVID-19. Generated by immunoSEQ multiplex PCR, the TCRdb table keeps only in-frame clones and is missing some. Altogether 50,000 or so clones are present, roughly four fifths being singletons, with the ten largest covering roughly 7%. The sample taken for sequencing was peripheral blood. The receptors originated from a man aged 35 to 55 with acute or convalescent COVID-19.

This sequence joins TRBV6-6 and TRBJ1-4, with a possible D match to TRBD1 (5 bases). With 6 bases removed from V and 4 bases from J, the gap between germline ends came to 15 bases. Germline CDR1 MNHNY, CDR2 SVGAGI (reference sequence). The CDR3 has 15 residues. The CDR3 region has the DNA TGTGCCAGCAGAGCCCGGGGGTTTCTTAATGAAAAACTGTTTTTT. The encoded protein is CASRARGFLNEKLFF.

Only a few counts were recorded for this clone. The chain employs TRBV7-2 and TRBJ2-7, with 11 bases identical to TRBD2. This CDR3 is 15 amino acids long. Trimming at V came to 0 bases and at J to 3 bases, leaving 1 base not matched to a gene. Looked up from germline, CDR1 is SGHTA and CDR2 is FQGNSA. The DNA of the CDR3 is TGTGCCAGCAGCTTAGCAGGGACTAGCGGCTACGAGCAGTACTTC. Translated: CASSLAGTSGYEQYF.